Following are 17 T cell receptor beta chains from one sample sequenced in a study of CD8 T cells in ankylosing spondylitis. TCRdb redid the calling of the 5' RACE reads with MiXCR, one entry per CDR3 protein. The sample lists roughly 150,000 distinct CDR3 sequences; about a third were seen once. The sequencing sample was made of synovial fluid, either unsorted or a sorted T cell fraction (not recorded which). The receptors originated from a male donor with ankylosing spondylitis.

The chain links TRBV9 to TRBJ2-7, with 8 bases that match TRBD2. The J segment lost 4 bases and the V segment lost 0 bases, leaving 3 bases of the junction unmatched. Germline CDR1 reads SGDLS; CDR2 reads YYNGEE. The CDR3 totals 14 residues. CDR3 sequence: CASSVEVAGYEQYF. CDR3 bases: TGTGCCAGCAGCGTAGAAGTAGCGGGGTACGAGCAGTACTTC.

This CDR3 is CASSGTGRFSTEAFF. The CDR3 coding sequence is TGTGCCAGCAGCGGAACAGGGAGATTCTCCACTGAAGCTTTCTTT. The rearrangement links TRBV12-3 or TRBV12-4 to TRBJ1-1; possible D gene TRBD1, 6 bases. The CDR3 is 15 amino acids. V lost 6 bases to trimming and J lost 4 bases, with 18 bases between them.

Only a few counts were recorded for this clonotype. The chain employs TRBV18 and TRBJ2-2; no clear D gene. This CDR3 has 14 amino acids. The V and J ends lost 3 bases and 3 bases respectively, with 8 bases between them. Germline CDR1 reads KGHSH; CDR2 reads LQKENI. The CDR3 DNA sequence: TGTGCCAGCTCACCGGCCAGAGACACCGGGGAGCTGTTTTTT. Its protein product is CASSPARDTGELFF.

This sequence joins TRBV7-2 and TRBJ2-7; TRBD2 aligns across 10 bases. V shed 3 bases, J shed 6 bases, and the junction held 5 bases outside the gene matches. The CDR3 length is 14 residues. The germline CDR1 and CDR2 sequences are SGHTA and FQGNSA. CDR3 amino acids: CASSFTGLASEQYF. CDR3 bases: TGTGCCAGCAGCTTTACGGGACTAGCGAGCGAGCAGTACTTC. Together with reference TRBV7-2 and TRBJ2-7, the CDR3 gives the full variable domain: GAGVSQSPSNKVTEKGKDVELRCDPISGHTALYWYRQSLGQGLEFLIYFQGNSAPDKSGLPSDRFSAERTGGSVSTLTIQRTQQEDSAVYLCASSFTGLASEQYFGPGTRLTVT.

The chain employs TRBV28 and TRBJ1-5; TRBD1 aligns across 9 bases. Germline loops: CDR1 MDHEN, CDR2 SYDVKM. The CDR3 has 15 amino acids. V lost 6 bases to trimming and J lost 2 bases; unmatched junction nucleotides: 5. The CDR3 protein is CASSPRTGGNQPQHF. The CDR3 DNA reads TGTGCCAGCAGCCCCCGGACAGGGGGCAATCAGCCCCAGCATTTT.

The V gene is TRBV5-6, the J gene TRBJ1-2; D is undetermined. V was pared by 4 bases and J by 3 bases, with 10 bases between. The germline V gene has CDR1 SGHDT and CDR2 YYEEEE. The CDR3 contains 13 residues. In DNA form, the CDR3 reads TGTGCCAGCAGCGACGATGCTCACTATGGCTACACCTTC. Protein: CASSDDAHYGYTF.

This clonotype was counted ten times or more. The CDR3 nucleotides are TGTGCCAGCAGCCCTGGACAGGGGGCTAGTGGCGGGGAGCTGTTTTTT. Amino acids: CASSPGQGASGGELFF. The chain has TRBV7-9 and TRBJ2-2; 11 positions agree with TRBD1. The V gene end was trimmed by 5 bases and the J gene end by 7 bases; junction bases not matched to a gene: 9. Germline CDR1 and CDR2: SEHNR and FQNEAQ (reference sequence). The CDR3 contains 16 residues.

This chain joins TRBV20-1 and TRBJ2-2, with 10 bases fitting TRBD2. Unmatched junction bases numbered 5, after V lost 5 bases and J lost 5 bases. Per the germline V gene, CDR1 is DFQATT and CDR2 is SNEGSKA (reference sequence). CDR3 length: 14 amino acids. The CDR3 DNA follows: TGCAGTGCTCAGAGCGGGAGGGCAACCGGGGAGCTGTTTTTT. This sequence encodes CSAQSGRATGELFF.

This chain uses TRBV11-2 with TRBJ1-1; D is perhaps TRBD1 (6 bases). Trimming took off 3 bases at V and 4 bases at J, with 12 bases between the two ends. This CDR3 is 14 amino acids long. Per the germline V gene, CDR1 is SGHAT and CDR2 is FQNNGV. CDR3: CASSFSQGSTEAFF. The CDR3 coding sequence is TGTGCCAGCAGCTTTAGTCAGGGGAGCACTGAAGCTTTCTTT.

This clonotype was detected a few times. V usage is TRBV5-1 and J usage is TRBJ2-7; D might be TRBD1 (5 bases). V was cut by 4 bases and J by 2 bases, with 13 bases left in between. The CDR3 runs to 14 residues. Germline values: CDR1 SGHRS, CDR2 YFSETQ. The DNA for the CDR3 is TGCGCCAGCAGCCCGATCGACAGAACCTACGAGCAGTACTTC. Protein sequence: CASSPIDRTYEQYF.

This clonotype was picked up a small number of times. CDR3 coding DNA: TGTGCCAGCAGCTTAGCGATAAGGGCCTCTAAGTCTTACAATGAGCAGTTCTTC. Residues: CASSLAIRASKSYNEQFF. V usage is TRBV7-6 and J usage is TRBJ2-1; D ambiguous. Trimming cost V 0 bases and J 4 bases, with 19 bases left between them. Germline V gene sequence: CDR1 SGHVS, CDR2 FNYEAQ. This CDR3 comprises 18 residues.

This chain uses TRBV20-1 with TRBJ1-5, with D possibly matching TRBD1 (5 bases). Germline CDR1 is DFQATT and CDR2 is SNEGSKA (reference sequence). Trimming took 2 bases from V and 2 from J, leaving 10 bases between them. The CDR3 length is 14 residues. In DNA, the CDR3 is TGCAGTGCTAGAAGGGGCGCAGGCAATCAGCCCCAGCATTTT. Residues: CSARRGAGNQPQHF.

As for this clonotype: An end of the junction differs from the germline gene, which may be a read error. The chain links TRBV28 to TRBJ1-2, with 9 bases identical to TRBD1. CDR1 MDHEN and CDR2 SYDVKM come from the germline V gene. The CDR3 has 13 residues. The chain's CDR3 is CASSGQGPGGADF. CDR3 coding DNA: TGTGCCAGCAGCGGACAGGGGCCGGGCGGGGCGGACTTC.

The chain is built from TRBV7-9 and TRBJ2-7; D remains unclear. This CDR3 comprises 14 residues. Germline V lookup: CDR1 SEHNR, CDR2 FQNEAQ (reference sequence). V was clipped by 5 bases and J by 0 bases, with 11 bases between them. The CDR3 nucleotides read TGTGCCAGCAGCCCCTTAAGGAGCTCCTACGAGCAGTACTTC. Amino acids: CASSPLRSSYEQYF.

The chain couples TRBV28 to TRBJ2-7, with 8 bases aligning to TRBD2. The V segment lost 3 bases and the J segment 2 bases; nucleotides outside the gene matches: 3. Germline assignment: CDR1 MDHEN and CDR2 SYDVKM. CDR3 length: 14 residues. CDR3 amino acids: CASSFAGGAYEQYF. For the CDR3, the DNA is TGTGCCAGCAGTTTCGCGGGAGGAGCCTACGAGCAGTACTTC.

This clonotype was counted only a few times. The chain couples TRBV5-1 to TRBJ1-2; weak D call: TRBD1 (5 bases). This CDR3 is built from 13 residues. Trimming took off 4 bases at V and 4 bases at J, with 11 bases between the two ends. Germline lookup yields CDR1 SGHRS and CDR2 YFSETQ. CDR3 DNA: TGCGCCAGCAGCCAAGACAGCACCTATGGCTACACCTTC. Its translation is CASSQDSTYGYTF.

The chain couples TRBV7-8 to TRBJ1-1, with 7 bases aligning to TRBD1. V lost 3 bases to trimming and J lost 7 bases; unmatched junction nucleotides: 11. Germline loops: CDR1 SGHVS, CDR2 FQNEAQ. This CDR3 comprises 15 residues. CDR3 DNA: TGTGCCAGCAGCTTTAGGACAGGCCTGGAGGGTGAAGCTTTCTTT. Residues: CASSFRTGLEGEAFF.